A selection of T cell receptor beta chains follows, all from one sample in a study of shared clonotypes between healthy human individuals. Profiling relied on immunoSEQ multiplex PCR, and the TCRdb table lists in-frame clones only, not all of them. The sample has about 2.1 million clones; 85% to 95% are singletons. Input material: naive CD8+ T cells from PBMCs. These receptors were taken from a man aged 18 to 30 in good health. Some clones in this sample may be carry-over from other donors' samples. CDR3s leave out the opening cysteine and the closing phenylalanine or tryptophan. The order of the fields is V gene, D gene, J gene, CDR3 protein. D genes are given only for firm matches.

TRBV15	TRBD2	TRBJ2-1	ATSRGSGRAISYNEQF
TRBV27	.	TRBJ1-1	ASSFRPGGEVVEAF
TRBV6-1	TRBD2	TRBJ2-7	ASSSGTSFYEQY
TRBV27	TRBD2	TRBJ2-3	ASSGGGTSGTDTQY
TRBV11-2	TRBD2	TRBJ2-1	ASSLGSSGLYYNEQF
TRBV7-6	.	TRBJ1-2	ASSLGWGNYGYT
TRBV28	.	TRBJ2-7	ASSLARAGGSYEQY
TRBV7-9	TRBD1	TRBJ2-3	ASSLRQGAGDTQY
TRBV6-1	.	TRBJ2-7	ASSERRVAYEQY
TRBV28	TRBD1	TRBJ2-7	ASSSWTGSYEQY
TRBV19	.	TRBJ1-2	ASSFGAMSYGYT
TRBV28	TRBD2	TRBJ2-5	ASSLSSGSVGTQY
TRBV6-1	TRBD1	TRBJ2-5	ASSEYDGTGWEETQY
TRBV15	.	TRBJ2-3	ATSQGGTDTQY
TRBV9	.	TRBJ2-1	ASSVVPSGWEGDNEQF
TRBV10-3	TRBD1	TRBJ2-1	AISDGQGYNEQF
TRBV6-1	TRBD2	TRBJ2-1	ASSERVGGLAGGPNYNEQF
TRBV29-1	.	TRBJ2-6	SVEGGDGSFSGANVLT
TRBV6-6	TRBD1	TRBJ2-7	ASSRDSYEQY
TRBV19	.	TRBJ1-3	ASLGGVPSSGNTIY
TRBV7-9	TRBD1	TRBJ1-1	ASSLAVQGGGTEAF
TRBV27	.	TRBJ2-7	ASSFGAFYEQY
TRBV27	.	TRBJ2-7	ASSWLRGSYEQY
TRBV4-3	TRBD1	TRBJ2-1	ASSQKWTGNSYNEQF
TRBV7-2	.	TRBJ2-1	ASSPHRTRPGPIDEQF
TRBV11-2	TRBD1	TRBJ1-5	ASSWDSANQPQH
TRBV10-3	.	TRBJ1-5	AISESINRVDNQPQH